This T cell receptor beta chain is drawn from a study of beta chain features in type 1 diabetes. Isolated RNA was reverse transcribed in full, so expressed TCRB transcripts were sequenced. The method was immunoSEQ multiplex PCR; TCRdb's version includes in-frame clones alone and lacks a portion of them. The sample lists hundreds of thousands of clones; more than 12% were seen once. Turning to this clone: The antigen remains unidentified.

Findings and caveats of the study: For Type 1 diabetes patients, all four CD4+ subsets carried TCRB CDR3s that were moderately but significantly shorter. Among patients, naive, central memory and Treg TCRB repertoires appeared more similar than among healthy donors.

Specimen: naive CD4+ T cells from blood. This sequence was found in a man between 18 and 29 years old with type 1 diabetes.

Written as DNA, the CDR3 is TGTGCCAGCAGCTACCCACAGGGGAGGATTGGCTATGGCTACACCTTC. Translating it yields CASSYPQGRIGYGYTF. The chain uses TRBV7-9 and TRBJ1-2; 7 nucleotides align to TRBD1. The CDR3 loop spans 16 amino acids. Trimming removed 4 bases from V and 4 bases from J; junction bases left unmatched: 12. Germline V CDR1 and CDR2: SEHNR, FQNEAQ (reference sequence).